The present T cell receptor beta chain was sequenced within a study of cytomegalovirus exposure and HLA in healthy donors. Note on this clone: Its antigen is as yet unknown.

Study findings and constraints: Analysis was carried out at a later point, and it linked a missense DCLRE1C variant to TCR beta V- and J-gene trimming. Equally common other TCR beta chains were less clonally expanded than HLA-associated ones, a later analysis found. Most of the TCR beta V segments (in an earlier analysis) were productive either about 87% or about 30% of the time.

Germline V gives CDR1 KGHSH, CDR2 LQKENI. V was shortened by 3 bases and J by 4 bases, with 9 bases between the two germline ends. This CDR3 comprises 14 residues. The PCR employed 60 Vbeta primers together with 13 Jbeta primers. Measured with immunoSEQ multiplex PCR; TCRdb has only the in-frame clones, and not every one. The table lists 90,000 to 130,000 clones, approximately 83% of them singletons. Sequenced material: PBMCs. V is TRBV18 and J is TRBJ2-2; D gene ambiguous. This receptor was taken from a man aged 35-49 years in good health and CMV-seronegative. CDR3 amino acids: CASSPPGFTGELFF. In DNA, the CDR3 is TGTGCCAGCTCACCCCCGGGTTTCACCGGGGAGCTGTTTTTT.